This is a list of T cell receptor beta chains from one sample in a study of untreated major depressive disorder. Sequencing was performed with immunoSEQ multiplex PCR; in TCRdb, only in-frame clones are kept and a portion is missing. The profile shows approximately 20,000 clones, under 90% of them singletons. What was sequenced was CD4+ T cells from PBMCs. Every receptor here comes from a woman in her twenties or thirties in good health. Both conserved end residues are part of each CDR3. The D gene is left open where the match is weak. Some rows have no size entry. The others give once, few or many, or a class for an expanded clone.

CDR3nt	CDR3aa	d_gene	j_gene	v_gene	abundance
TGCAGCGTTAGGCCCTTGACATCGTCCTATGGCTACACCTTC	CSVRPLTSSYGYTF	NA	TRBJ1-2	TRBV29-1	medium-sized
TGTGCCAGCAGTCTGAGACGGCCCTCCTACGAGCAGTACTTC	CASSLRRPSYEQYF	NA	TRBJ2-7	TRBV27	few
TGTGCCAGCTCTCGAGACATGAACACCGGGGAGCTGTTTTTT	CASSRDMNTGELFF	NA	TRBJ2-2	TRBV18	NA
TGTGCCAGCACTCTACTAGCGGGAGGGTTCCATGAGCAGTTCTTC	CASTLLAGGFHEQFF	TRBD2	TRBJ2-1	TRBV6-5	NA
TGTGCCAGCAGTTTGCCCCAGGAACCCGGGGAGCTGTTTTTT	CASSLPQEPGELFF	NA	TRBJ2-2	TRBV28	NA
TGTGCCATCAGTGAGACGTCAGGGGGAAATGGGGAGCAGTACTTC	CAISETSGGNGEQYF	TRBD1	TRBJ2-7	TRBV10-3	NA
TGTGCCAGCAAGGAGGTTCCCACCGGGGAGCTGTTTTTT	CASKEVPTGELFF	NA	TRBJ2-2	TRBV2	NA
TGTGCCAGCAGTGCTATCCGGACAGGGATGGGTAGCAATCAGCCCCAGCATTTT	CASSAIRTGMGSNQPQHF	TRBD1	TRBJ1-5	TRBV28	NA
TGTGCCGTAAGACAGGGGAACACTGAAGCTTTCTTT	CAVRQGNTEAFF	TRBD1	TRBJ1-1	TRBV2	NA
TGTGCCAGCAGCAGTGGGACTAGCGGAGATACGCAGTATTTT	CASSSGTSGDTQYF	TRBD2	TRBJ2-3	TRBV7-3	NA
TGTGCCAGCAGCCCGCTAGCGGGAGAAGGCGGTGAGCAGTTCTTC	CASSPLAGEGGEQFF	TRBD2	TRBJ2-1	TRBV7-6	NA
TGTGCCATCAGTGAGTCGGTGCAACGAGAGACCCAGTACTTC	CAISESVQRETQYF	NA	TRBJ2-5	TRBV10-3	NA